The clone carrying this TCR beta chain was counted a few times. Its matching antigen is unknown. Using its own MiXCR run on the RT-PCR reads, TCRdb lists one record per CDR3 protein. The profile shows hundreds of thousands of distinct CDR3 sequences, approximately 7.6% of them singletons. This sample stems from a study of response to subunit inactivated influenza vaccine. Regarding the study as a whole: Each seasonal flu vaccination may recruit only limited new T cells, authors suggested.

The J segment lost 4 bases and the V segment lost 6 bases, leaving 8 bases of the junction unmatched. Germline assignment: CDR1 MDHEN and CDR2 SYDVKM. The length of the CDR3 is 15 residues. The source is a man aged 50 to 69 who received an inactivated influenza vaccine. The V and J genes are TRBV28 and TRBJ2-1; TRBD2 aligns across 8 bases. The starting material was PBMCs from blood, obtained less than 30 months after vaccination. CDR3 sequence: CASSQPGLVYNEQFF. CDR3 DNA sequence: TGTGCCAGCAGCCAACCGGGACTAGTATACAATGAGCAGTTCTTC.